One sample yielded the 10 T cell receptor beta chains listed below, sequenced in a study of technical replicates of blood from a handful of donors. Sequencing used immunoSEQ multiplex PCR; TCRdb keeps in-frame clones, though not all of them. The sample includes over 60,000 clones, under 90% of them seen just once. The material sequenced was PBMCs. These receptors were obtained from a human donor in good health. Some clones in this sample may be carry-over from other donors' samples.

The V gene is TRBV6-5, the J gene TRBJ2-6; D ambiguous. CDR1 MNHEY and CDR2 SVGAGI come from the germline V gene. Trimming removed 0 bases at V and 1 base at J, with 4 bases between. CDR3 length equals 15 residues. The CDR3 region has the DNA TGTGCCAGCAGTTACTCGGCTTCTGGGGCCAACGTCCTGACTTTC. It specifies CASSYSASGANVLTF.

The J gene is TRBJ2-1, the V gene TRBV5-1, with D possibly TRBD1 on 6 matching bases. The CDR3 is made up of 16 amino acids. CDR1 is SGHRS and CDR2 is YFSETQ in the germline V gene. Trimming shortened V by 0 bases and J by 7 bases, and 17 bases separated the two germline ends. CDR3 sequence reads: CASSLEGGVLWNEQFF. The CDR3, as DNA: TGCGCCAGCAGCTTGGAAGGGGGAGTGCTATGGAATGAGCAGTTCTTC. Using reference TRBV5-1 and TRBJ2-1 for the parts outside the CDR3, the full variable domain is KAGVTQTPRYLIKTRGQQVTLSCSPISGHRSVSWYQQTPGQGLQFLFEYFSETQRNKGNFPGRFSGRQFSNSRSEMNVSTLELGDSALYLCASSLEGGVLWNEQFFGPGTRLTVL.

The chain couples TRBV5-1 to TRBJ1-3; a possible D gene is TRBD1 (6 bases). Germline-derived CDR1 and CDR2 are SGHRS and YFSETQ. The CDR3 has 16 residues. V lost 4 bases, J lost 2 bases, and 16 bases lay in between. The CDR3 coding sequence is TGCGCCAGCAGCCCACAGGGAACGGGGCCTGGAAACACCATATATTTT. Translation gives CASSPQGTGPGNTIYF. The full variable domain, rest sourced from reference TRBV5-1 and TRBJ1-3, is KAGVTQTPRYLIKTRGQQVTLSCSPISGHRSVSWYQQTPGQGLQFLFEYFSETQRNKGNFPGRFSGRQFSNSRSEMNVSTLELGDSALYLCASSPQGTGPGNTIYFGEGSWLTVV.

The gene calls are TRBV5-1 and TRBJ1-1, with D tentatively TRBD1 (5 bases). Trimming pared 4 bases from V and 5 bases from J, leaving 12 bases between. This CDR3 is built from 13 residues. The germline V gene has CDR1 SGHRS and CDR2 YFSETQ. DNA for the CDR3: TGCGCCAGCAGCCCTGGGGCGCGGACTGAAGCTTTCTTT. Translated: CASSPGARTEAFF.

The chain has TRBV4-1 and TRBJ2-5; TRBD2 agrees at 11 bases. The CDR3 has 18 amino acids. Germline V lookup: CDR1 MGHRA, CDR2 YSYEKL. After removal of 1 base from V and 2 bases from J, the junction contained 9 bases not matched to a gene. The CDR3 loop reads CASSQVDMGLAAQETQYF. For the CDR3, the DNA is TGCGCCAGCAGCCAAGTTGATATGGGACTAGCGGCACAAGAGACCCAGTACTTC.

This clone was counted a single time. The chain links TRBV27 to TRBJ2-7, with 7 bases aligning to TRBD2. J was trimmed by 5 bases and V by 2 bases; bases with no gene match: 6. CDR3 length: 14 amino acids. Germline V CDR1 and CDR2: MNHEY, SMNVEV (reference sequence). The CDR3 DNA is TGTGCCAGCAGTTTAGTCTTTGGGGGGGACGAGCAGTACTTC. Translation gives CASSLVFGGDEQYF.

The CDR3 sequence: CASSPTDRRETQYF. CDR3 DNA: TGTGCCAGCTCACCGACCGACAGGCGAGAGACCCAGTACTTC. This chain links TRBV18 with TRBJ2-5; maybe TRBD1 (6 bases). The CDR3 consists of 14 residues. The V gene lost 3 bases and the J gene lost 4 bases, with 12 bases spanning the gap. Looked up from germline, CDR1 is KGHSH and CDR2 is LQKENI.

As DNA, the CDR3 is TGTGCCAGCAGCTTGGACGTGAACAGGGGTCCTGAAGCTTTCTTT. Translation: CASSLDVNRGPEAFF. V usage is TRBV5-4 and J usage is TRBJ1-1; 7 nucleotides match TRBD1. Germline values: CDR1 SGHNT, CDR2 YYREEE (reference sequence). This CDR3 has 15 amino acids. V was pared by 0 bases and J by 6 bases, with 8 bases of the junction left unmatched. The full variable domain, in which reference TRBV5-4 and TRBJ1-1 provide the parts outside the CDR3, is ETGVTQSPTHLIKTRGQQVTLRCSSQSGHNTVSWYQQALGQGPQFIFQYYREEENGRGNFPPRFSGLQFPNYSSELNVNALELDDSALYLCASSLDVNRGPEAFFGQGTRLTVV.

This chain connects TRBV7-9 to TRBJ2-5; TRBD2 aligns across 9 bases. The J segment lost 9 bases and the V segment lost 3 bases, leaving 11 bases of the junction unmatched. This CDR3 spans 15 amino acids. The germline V gene has CDR1 SEHNR and CDR2 FQNEAQ (reference sequence). DNA for the CDR3: TGTGCCAGCAGCTTTATTTCGGGGAGCGGGGGGTCCCAGTACTTC. This sequence encodes CASSFISGSGGSQYF.

V is TRBV9 and J is TRBJ1-4; 7 bases map to TRBD1. The CDR3 covers 14 residues. Germline CDR1 SGDLS, CDR2 YYNGEE. The ends lost 5 bases at V and 2 bases at J; junction bases unmatched: 3. In DNA form, the CDR3 reads TGTGCCAGCAGTCCGGGACAGACTAATGAAAAACTGTTTTTT. It is translated as CASSPGQTNEKLFF.